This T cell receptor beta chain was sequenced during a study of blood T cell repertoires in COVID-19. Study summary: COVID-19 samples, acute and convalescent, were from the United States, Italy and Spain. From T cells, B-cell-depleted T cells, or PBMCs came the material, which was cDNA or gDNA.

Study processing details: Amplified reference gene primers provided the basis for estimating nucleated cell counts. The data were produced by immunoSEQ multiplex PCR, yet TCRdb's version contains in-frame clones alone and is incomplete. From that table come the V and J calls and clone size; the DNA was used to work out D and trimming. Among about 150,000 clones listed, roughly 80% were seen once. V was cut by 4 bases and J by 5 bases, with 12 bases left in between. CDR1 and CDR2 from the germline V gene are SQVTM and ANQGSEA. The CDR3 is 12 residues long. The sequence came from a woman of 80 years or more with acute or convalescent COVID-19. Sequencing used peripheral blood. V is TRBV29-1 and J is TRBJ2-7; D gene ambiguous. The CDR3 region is CSVAISGNEQYF. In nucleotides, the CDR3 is TGCAGCGTTGCGATCAGTGGTAACGAGCAGTACTTC.